These 25 T cell receptor beta chains originate from one sample sequenced in a study of blood T cell repertoires in COVID-19. The table came from immunoSEQ multiplex PCR; TCRdb's copy has only in-frame clones and leaves some out. This sample has about 260,000 clones, with 80% to 90% found just once. The sequenced sample consisted of peripheral blood. The receptors originated from a woman aged 70 to 79 with COVID-19, enrolled during active disease.

The chain carries TRBV7-2 and TRBJ2-7, with 9 bases that match TRBD1. The CDR3 consists of 14 residues. Unmatched junction bases numbered 5, after V lost 6 bases and J lost 2 bases. Germline CDR1 and CDR2: SGHTA and FQGNSA. The CDR3: CASRRDRGTYEQYF. The CDR3 coding sequence is TGTGCCAGCAGGCGAGACAGGGGGACCTACGAGCAGTACTTC.

The rearrangement uses TRBV27 and TRBJ1-6, with D unclear. This CDR3 spans 15 amino acids. The V and J ends lost 0 bases and 13 bases respectively, with 16 bases between them. Looked up from germline, CDR1 is MNHEY and CDR2 is SMNVEV (reference sequence). CDR3 in amino acids: CASSLSVVSQAPLHF. The CDR3 DNA sequence: TGTGCCAGCAGTTTATCTGTGGTCAGCCAGGCGCCCCTCCACTTT.

The rearrangement joins TRBV9 to TRBJ2-1; 11 bases map to TRBD2. The CDR3 is made up of 15 amino acids. J lost 5 bases, V lost 4 bases, and 5 bases had no gene match. Germline V gene sequence: CDR1 SGDLS, CDR2 YYNGEE. The CDR3: CASSIGTSGHNEQFF. CDR3 nucleotides: TGTGCCAGCAGCATTGGGACTAGCGGCCACAATGAGCAGTTCTTC.

Notes on this clone: Other DNA sequences of this sample code for an identical CDR3. The J gene is TRBJ1-3, the V gene TRBV7-2, with D possibly matching TRBD1 (6 bases). The CDR3 length is 15 residues. In germline, CDR1 is SGHTA, CDR2 FQGNSA. V lost 1 base and J 2 bases, leaving 9 bases between the germline ends. The CDR3 sequence: CASSLVTGTGNTIYF. Here the CDR3 DNA reads TGTGCCAGCAGCTTAGTTACAGGGACTGGAAACACCATATATTTT.

The chain links TRBV5-1 to TRBJ1-2; 8 bases agree with TRBD1. The V gene's germline CDR1 is SGHRS and CDR2 YFSETQ. The CDR3 sequence is 15 residues long. V lost 3 bases and J lost 8; bases outside the gene matches: 12. The DNA of the CDR3 is TGCGCCAGCAGCTCTCAAATACAGGGGGTCCTCGGCTACACCTTC. Its translation: CASSSQIQGVLGYTF. Looking up the rest from reference TRBV5-1 and TRBJ1-2 gives the full variable domain: KAGVTQTPRYLIKTRGQQVTLSCSPISGHRSVSWYQQTPGQGLQFLFEYFSETQRNKGNFPGRFSGRQFSNSRSEMNVSTLELGDSALYLCASSSQIQGVLGYTFGSGTRLTVV.

The J gene is TRBJ2-1, the V gene TRBV6-2 or TRBV6-3; 9 bases match TRBD2. Germline V lookup: CDR1 MNHEY, CDR2 SVGEGT. CDR3 size: 14 residues. V shed 3 bases and J 3 bases; nucleotides not matched to a gene: 0. CDR3: CASSYSGGYNEQFF. In DNA form, the CDR3 reads TGTGCCAGCAGTTATAGCGGGGGCTACAATGAGCAGTTCTTC.

The chain links TRBV29-1 to TRBJ2-1; D not resolved. Between the trimmed V and J ends, which lost 5 bases and 0 bases, there was a span of 11 bases. The CDR3 runs 14 residues. The V gene's germline CDR1 is SQVTM and CDR2 ANQGSEA. The CDR3 DNA follows: TGCAGCGTTACAGCCTTGAGCTCCTACAATGAGCAGTTCTTC. This codes for CSVTALSSYNEQFF.

J is TRBJ1-2 and V is TRBV30; 8 bases line up with TRBD1. CDR3 size: 13 residues. V shed 1 base and J 7 bases; nucleotides not matched to a gene: 5. Germline CDR1 GTSNPN, CDR2 SVGIG (reference sequence). Written as DNA, the CDR3 is TGTGCCTGGAGTGAGGCAGGGGGCTTTGGCTACACCTTC. It is translated as CAWSEAGGFGYTF. Variable domain in full (rest from reference TRBV30 and TRBJ1-2): SQTIHQWPATLVQPVGSPLSLECTVEGTSNPNLYWYRQAAGRGLQLLFYSVGIGQISSEVPQNLSASRPQDRQFILSSKKLLLSDSGFYLCAWSEAGGFGYTFGSGTRLTVV.

This chain links TRBV11-2 with TRBJ2-2, with D uncertain. The length of the CDR3 is 16 residues. From germline, CDR1 is SGHAT and CDR2 FQNNGV. The germline V and J ends were trimmed by 0 bases and 7 bases, with 15 bases remaining between them. In DNA form, the CDR3 reads TGTGCCAGCAGCTTAGATCCCAGGATTTTGGGCGGGGAGCTGTTTTTT. Protein sequence: CASSLDPRILGGELFF.

V is TRBV7-3 and J is TRBJ2-1, with TRBD2 identical over 12 bases. Per the germline V gene, CDR1 is SGHTA and CDR2 is FQGTGA. The CDR3 spans 15 residues. V shed 5 bases and J 10 bases; nucleotides not matched to a gene: 9. CDR3 protein: CASSETSGRGGEQFF. Here the CDR3 DNA reads TGTGCCAGCAGCGAGACTAGCGGGAGAGGTGGGGAGCAGTTCTTC.

V gene TRBV28 combines with J gene TRBJ1-5; the match to TRBD1 covers 7 bases. This CDR3 has 15 residues. After removal of 4 bases from V and 0 bases from J, the junction contained 3 bases not matched to a gene. CDR1 and CDR2 (germline): MDHEN, SYDVKM. CDR3 nucleotide sequence: TGTGCCAGCAGTTGGGGACAGACTAGCAATCAGCCCCAGCATTTT. This sequence encodes CASSWGQTSNQPQHF.

This sequence joins TRBV27 and TRBJ2-5; D remains unclear. V shed 1 base and J shed 1 base, with 7 bases lying between them. The CDR3 loop spans 14 amino acids. Germline V gene data show CDR1 as MNHEY and CDR2 as SMNVEV (reference sequence). CDR3 nucleotide sequence: TGTGCCAGCAGTTTATTTGGTAGCCAAGAGACCCAGTACTTC. It codes for CASSLFGSQETQYF.

The V and J genes are TRBV19 and TRBJ1-5; no firm D call. Germline V gives CDR1 LNHDA, CDR2 SQIVND (reference sequence). The CDR3 has 13 amino acids. With 6 bases removed from V and 3 bases from J, the gap between germline ends came to 9 bases. The CDR3 sequence is CASSSRNNQPQHF. DNA of the CDR3: TGTGCCAGTAGCTCTAGAAACAATCAGCCCCAGCATTTT.

This clone was counted between two and nine times. V is TRBV27 and J is TRBJ1-5, with TRBD1 matching over 11 bases. J was trimmed by 7 bases and V by 4 bases; bases with no gene match: 6. The CDR3 spans 15 residues. Germline loops: CDR1 MNHEY, CDR2 SMNVEV (reference sequence). CDR3 nucleotides: TGTGCCAGCAGTTCCGGACAGGGGGCAGGACAGCCCCAGCATTTT. Protein: CASSSGQGAGQPQHF.

V and J are TRBV28 and TRBJ1-5, with 8 bases matching TRBD1. J lost 7 bases, V lost 0 bases, and 14 bases had no gene match. The CDR3 is 18 residues long. Germline V lookup: CDR1 MDHEN, CDR2 SYDVKM. Written as DNA, the CDR3 is TGTGCCAGCAGTTTATGGCCTGTTCGGACAGGGCGGAAGCAGCCCCAGCATTTT. It translates to CASSLWPVRTGRKQPQHF.

The rearrangement joins TRBV7-9 to TRBJ1-2; D ambiguous. The CDR3 runs to 16 residues. The germline V gene has CDR1 SEHNR and CDR2 FQNEAQ (reference sequence). V lost 1 base, J lost 0 bases, and 12 bases lay in between. CDR3 DNA: TGTGCCAGCAGCTTAGGTCTAGCATCCGCTAACTATGGCTACACCTTC. Translating it yields CASSLGLASANYGYTF. Full variable domain (outside the CDR3, taken from reference TRBV7-9 and TRBJ1-2): DTGVSQNPRHKITKRGQNVTFRCDPISEHNRLYWYRQTLGQGPEFLTYFQNEAQLEKSRLLSDRFSAERPKGSFSTLEIQRTEQGDSAMYLCASSLGLASANYGYTFGSGTRLTVV.

The J gene is TRBJ2-1, the V gene TRBV28, with D perhaps TRBD2 (5 bases). The ends were cut back, 2 bases at V and 1 base at J, with 15 bases in the middle. Germline CDR1 reads MDHEN; CDR2 reads SYDVKM. The CDR3 extends over 17 amino acids. CDR3 protein: CASSLEGVAFSYNEQFF. CDR3 sequence (DNA): TGTGCCAGCAGTTTAGAGGGTGTAGCTTTTTCCTACAATGAGCAGTTCTTC.

The chain is built from TRBV30 and TRBJ1-5; 7 positions agree with TRBD1. Per the germline V gene, CDR1 is GTSNPN and CDR2 is SVGIG (reference sequence). V trimming: 1 base; J trimming: 7 bases; junction bases outside the gene matches: 4. This CDR3 contains 13 residues. This CDR3 is CAWSGQGRQPQHF. CDR3 coding DNA: TGTGCCTGGAGTGGACAGGGAAGGCAGCCCCAGCATTTT.

The table lists this clone with many counts. V gene TRBV12-5 combines with J gene TRBJ2-6, with 13 bases that match TRBD2. Germline V lookup: CDR1 LGHNT, CDR2 FRNRAP. The V segment lost 3 bases and the J segment 4 bases; nucleotides outside the gene matches: 21. The CDR3 is made up of 23 amino acids. This chain's CDR3 is CASGFFYISGLAGSPPGANVLTF. The CDR3, as DNA: TGTGCTAGTGGTTTCTTTTACATATCGGGACTAGCGGGATCCCCCCCAGGGGCCAACGTCCTGACTTTC.

This chain links TRBV21-1 with TRBJ1-5; the tabulated D call, TRBD1, remains unverified against the DNA. TRBV21-1 is recorded as a pseudogene. The CDR3 is 19 amino acids. The CDR3 nucleotides read TGTGCCAGCAGCAAAGCCGGGTACAGGGACCCCGGCTTCAATCAGCCCCAGCATTTT. It codes for CASSKAGYRDPGFNQPQHF.

V gene TRBV2 combines with J gene TRBJ2-1; 10 nucleotides align to TRBD2. Trimming took 6 bases from V and 5 from J; bases not matched to a gene: 7. CDR1 and CDR2 (germline): SNHLY, FYNNEI. This CDR3 comprises 15 residues. CDR3 sequence (DNA): TGTGCCAGCAGCGAAAGCGGGAGGGCCCACAATGAGCAGTTCTTC. It codes for CASSESGRAHNEQFF.

The V gene is TRBV19, the J gene TRBJ1-5; D remains unclear. CDR1 LNHDA and CDR2 SQIVND come from the germline V gene (reference sequence). CDR3 size: 14 residues. The V end was cut by 6 bases, the J end by 2 bases, with 11 bases between. CDR3 sequence: CASRRVGGNQPQHF. The CDR3 DNA follows: TGTGCCAGTAGGCGCGTCGGGGGCAATCAGCCCCAGCATTTT. The full variable domain, with the rest looked up from reference TRBV19 and TRBJ1-5, is DGGITQSPKYLFRKEGQNVTLSCEQNLNHDAMYWYRQDPGQGLRLIYYSQIVNDFQKGDIAEGYSVSREKKESFPLTVTSAQKNPTAFYLCASRRVGGNQPQHFGDGTRLSIL.

The chain carries TRBV28 and TRBJ1-2; 9 bases fit TRBD1. Germline CDR1 MDHEN, CDR2 SYDVKM. With V trimmed by 7 bases and J by 5 bases, 5 bases remained unmatched. The CDR3 is 13 residues long. This chain's CDR3 is CASTLTGGYGYTF. The CDR3 nucleotides read TGTGCCAGCACCCTGACAGGGGGTTATGGCTACACCTTC.

Here the CDR3 DNA reads TGCAGTGCCGGGACAGGGATCTCCCTCCACTTT. This codes for CSAGTGISLHF. The V gene is TRBV20-1, the J gene TRBJ1-6; 9 bases map to TRBD1. V shed 6 bases and J 14 bases; nucleotides not matched to a gene: 5. CDR3 length equals 11 residues. Germline CDR1 and CDR2: DFQATT and SNEGSKA (reference sequence).

The rearrangement joins TRBV6-5 to TRBJ1-2, with 7 bases identical to TRBD1. The CDR3 is 15 residues long. The J segment lost 0 bases and the V segment lost 6 bases, leaving 7 bases of the junction unmatched. Germline V gene lookup returns CDR1 MNHEY and CDR2 SVGAGI. DNA of the CDR3: TGTGCCAGCAGCCCGAAAGGGGGCTCTAACTATGGCTACACCTTC. The encoded protein is CASSPKGGSNYGYTF.